The present entry profiles one TCR beta chain with its context. This entry is derived from a study of cytomegalovirus exposure and HLA in healthy donors. Primers for the PCR totalled 60 Vbeta and 13 Jbeta. TCRdb keeps only in-frame clones here, not all; method: immunoSEQ multiplex PCR. The sample carries 150,000 to 200,000 clones, 70% to 85% recorded once. The specimen was PBMCs. The source is a middle-aged woman in good health and CMV-seronegative.

The CDR3 spells CASSERGPYEQYF. The DNA for the CDR3 is TGCGCCAGCAGTGAAAGGGGCCCCTACGAGCAGTACTTC. The chain links TRBV10-1 to TRBJ2-7, with D possibly TRBD1 on 5 matching bases. CDR3 size: 13 residues. Germline-derived CDR1 and CDR2 are WNHNN and SYGVQD (reference sequence). The germline V and J ends were trimmed by 3 bases and 2 bases, with 8 bases remaining between them.